The next 30 T cell receptor beta chains were all read from a single sample in a study of T cell repertoires in cytomegalovirus infection. TCRdb re-derived calls from the reads in MiXCR, one entry per CDR3 protein. The table lists about 770,000 distinct CDR3 sequences, 25% to 30% of them singletons. These receptors' antigens are unknown. The material sequenced was cultured CD8+ T cells from PBMCs, taken from culture after CMV antigen stimulation. The receptors were sampled from a human donor in good health (CMV status not recorded). Some clones in this sample may be carry-over from other donors' samples.

Concerning this clonotype: Relative to the germline gene, one junction end is altered; a read error may explain this. V gene TRBV7-7 combines with J gene TRBJ2-3; TRBD1 matches at 8 bases. Germline V lookup: CDR1 SSHAT, CDR2 FNYEAQ (reference sequence). The CDR3 length is 14 residues. CDR3 in amino acids: CASSTGQGSDTQYF. CDR3 DNA sequence: TGTGCTAGCAGCACTGGACAGGGCTCAGATACGCAGTATTTT.

The CDR3 protein is CASRGWGYSNQPQHF. DNA for the CDR3: TGTGCCAGTAGAGGTTGGGGGTATAGCAATCAGCCCCAGCATTTT. The chain uses TRBV19 and TRBJ1-5, with D perhaps matching TRBD1 (5 bases). The V and J ends lost 6 bases and 0 bases respectively, with 12 bases between them. The CDR3 is 15 amino acids. Per the germline V gene, CDR1 is LNHDA and CDR2 is SQIVND (reference sequence).

The chain employs TRBV6-2 or TRBV6-3 and TRBJ1-5, with a possible D match to TRBD1 (5 bases). CDR3 size: 17 residues. V was trimmed by 2 bases and J by 7 bases, leaving 21 bases between them. From germline, CDR1 is MNHEY and CDR2 SVGEGT. The CDR3 loop is CASSYGPGSERDQPQHF. CDR3 DNA: TGTGCCAGCAGTTACGGCCCCGGGTCGGAGAGGGACCAGCCCCAGCATTTT.

This clonotype was recorded a few times. The chain carries TRBV6-6 and TRBJ2-2, with TRBD2 identical over 11 bases. The CDR3 is 16 amino acids. The V gene's germline CDR1 is MNHNY and CDR2 SVGAGI (reference sequence). V gave up 6 bases and J gave up 3 bases; unmatched junction bases: 6. CDR3 coding DNA: TGTGCCAGCAGGACCCCGGGACTAGCGGACACCGGGGAGCTGTTTTTT. It is translated as CASRTPGLADTGELFF.

This chain connects TRBV7-9 to TRBJ1-2, with 8 bases lining up with TRBD1. In germline, CDR1 is SEHNR, CDR2 FQNEAQ (reference sequence). V lost 4 bases to trimming and J lost 5 bases; unmatched junction nucleotides: 12. This CDR3 is 16 amino acids long. This chain's CDR3 is CASSSRTGTTYYGYTF. As DNA, the CDR3 is TGTGCCAGCAGCTCCCGGACAGGGACCACCTATTATGGCTACACCTTC.

This clonotype has a handful of counts. This chain uses TRBV14 with TRBJ2-5, with 9 bases lining up with TRBD2. This CDR3 comprises 18 residues. The germline V gene has CDR1 SGHDN and CDR2 FVKESK. Trimming at V came to 0 bases and at J to 1 base, leaving 9 bases not matched to a gene. The CDR3 spells CASSQDFLLAGPQETQYF. The CDR3 bases are TGTGCCAGCAGCCAAGATTTCTTGCTAGCGGGGCCCCAAGAGACCCAGTACTTC.

This clonotype has a handful of counts. The V gene is TRBV6-2 or TRBV6-3, the J gene TRBJ2-1, with 9 bases fitting TRBD2. CDR1 and CDR2 (germline): MNHEY, SVGEGT. Trimming at V came to 6 bases and at J to 4 bases, leaving 10 bases not matched to a gene. The CDR3 is 16 residues long. In nucleotides, the CDR3 is TGTGCCAGCAGACAGACTAGCGGACGGACTTACAATGAGCAGTTCTTC. Residues: CASRQTSGRTYNEQFF.

The V call is TRBV6-1, the J call TRBJ2-7, with D possibly being TRBD1 (5 bases). Trimming removed 2 bases at V and 6 bases at J, with 14 bases between. The CDR3 extends over 14 amino acids. Germline CDR1 reads MNHNS; CDR2 reads SASEGT. The DNA of the CDR3 is TGTGCCAGCAGTGAACCAAACAGGATAAGCGAGCAGTACTTC. Translation gives CASSEPNRISEQYF.

The genes are TRBV7-9 and TRBJ2-5; 7 bases fit TRBD2. The ends lost 1 base at V and 2 bases at J; junction bases unmatched: 4. Germline V gene sequence: CDR1 SEHNR, CDR2 FQNEAQ (reference sequence). CDR3 length: 15 amino acids. CDR3 nucleotides: TGTGCCAGCAGCTTAGGTCCGGGACTACAAGAGACCCAGTACTTC. It is translated as CASSLGPGLQETQYF. Filled out from reference TRBV7-9 and TRBJ2-5, the complete variable domain reads DTGVSQNPRHKITKRGQNVTFRCDPISEHNRLYWYRQTLGQGPEFLTYFQNEAQLEKSRLLSDRFSAERPKGSFSTLEIQRTEQGDSAMYLCASSLGPGLQETQYFGPGTRLLVL.

This clonotype was observed a handful of times. In DNA, the CDR3 is TGTGCCAGCAGCTCGGACAGGGGGCCCCACGAGCAGTACTTC. Amino acid sequence: CASSSDRGPHEQYF. The chain is built from TRBV5-6 and TRBJ2-7, with 11 bases fitting TRBD1. V was pared by 3 bases and J by 5 bases, with 4 bases of the junction left unmatched. Germline V CDR1 and CDR2: SGHDT, YYEEEE. CDR3 length: 14 residues.

This clonotype was counted many times. This chain links TRBV7-2 with TRBJ2-3; either TRBD1 or TRBD2 may supply D (5 bases each). Trimming removed 4 bases at V and 4 bases at J, with 18 bases between. CDR3 length: 16 amino acids. Germline values: CDR1 SGHTA, CDR2 FQGNSA. Here the CDR3 DNA reads TGTGCCAGCAGCTCTCCGCTGGGGGATCGGGCAGATACGCAGTATTTT. This translates into CASSSPLGDRADTQYF.

This clonotype showed up just once. The chain carries TRBV27 and TRBJ2-3; tentative D call: TRBD1 (6 bases). Trimming removed 3 bases at V and 4 bases at J, with 17 bases between. The length of the CDR3 is 16 residues. Germline CDR1 is MNHEY and CDR2 is SMNVEV (reference sequence). The DNA of the CDR3 is TGTGCCAGCAGTTTGGAAACAGGGAATTTGCCAGATACGCAGTATTTT. Translating gives CASSLETGNLPDTQYF.

This clonotype was picked up a small number of times. The rearrangement joins TRBV2 to TRBJ1-5; TRBD1 might be the D (6 bases). Deletions cut 8 bases from V and 6 bases from J, with 14 bases between. The CDR3 totals 13 residues. Germline V lookup: CDR1 SNHLY, CDR2 FYNNEI. This chain's CDR3 is CASEGGLSQPQHF. CDR3 coding DNA: TGTGCCAGCGAGGGGGGTTTAAGTCAGCCCCAGCATTTT.

This clonotype has only a few counts. The chain has TRBV15 and TRBJ2-1; 8 positions agree with TRBD1. Per the germline V gene, CDR1 is LNHNV and CDR2 is YYDKDF (reference sequence). V trimming: 4 bases; J trimming: 4 bases; junction bases outside the gene matches: 9. There are 16 residues in the CDR3. This chain's CDR3 is CATSILGQGTYNEQFF. The CDR3 DNA sequence: TGTGCCACCAGCATATTAGGACAGGGCACTTACAATGAGCAGTTCTTC.

The table lists this clonotype with a count of one. This chain uses TRBV14 with TRBJ1-2; possible D gene TRBD1, 5 bases. Germline V gene data show CDR1 as SGHDN and CDR2 as FVKESK. CDR3 length: 15 residues. V lost 1 base and J 4 bases, leaving 13 bases between the germline ends. The CDR3 sequence: CASSQVPGSSYGYTF. DNA of the CDR3: TGTGCCAGCAGCCAAGTCCCAGGGAGCAGCTATGGCTACACCTTC.

This CDR3 is CASRGQGSHYNSPLHF. The DNA of the CDR3 is TGTGCCAGCAGGGGACAGGGTTCCCATTATAATTCACCCCTCCACTTT. The chain joins TRBV12-3 or TRBV12-4 to TRBJ1-6; 9 positions agree with TRBD1. V trimming: 6 bases; J trimming: 4 bases; junction bases outside the gene matches: 7. The CDR3 contains 16 residues.

This clonotype was counted many times. The V gene is TRBV7-6, the J gene TRBJ2-1, with 16 nucleotides matching TRBD2. The CDR3 totals 16 residues. Germline V gene data show CDR1 as SGHVS and CDR2 as FNYEAQ. J lost 7 bases, V lost 4 bases, and 4 bases had no gene match. The CDR3 DNA is TGTGCCAGCAGCTCCCGGGGACTAGCGGGGGGGAATGAGCAGTTCTTC. Its translation is CASSSRGLAGGNEQFF.

The gene calls are TRBV20-1 and TRBJ1-2, with 7 bases aligning to TRBD1. The CDR3 has 13 residues. CDR1 is DFQATT, CDR2 SNEGSKA, per germline (reference sequence). V shed 1 base and J 4 bases; nucleotides not matched to a gene: 3. For the CDR3, the DNA is TGCAGTGCTAGAGCCAGGGGGTTCTATGGCTACACCTTC. It specifies CSARARGFYGYTF.

The chain recombines TRBV7-2 with TRBJ2-2; TRBD1 or TRBD2 may be the D gene (6 bases each). With 2 bases removed from V and 3 bases from J, the gap between germline ends came to 16 bases. CDR3 length: 17 amino acids. Germline V lookup: CDR1 SGHTA, CDR2 FQGNSA. Here the CDR3 reads CASSLWWAGEDTGELFF. The DNA of the CDR3 is TGTGCCAGCAGCTTATGGTGGGCAGGGGAGGACACCGGGGAGCTGTTTTTT. The full variable domain, with the rest looked up from reference TRBV7-2 and TRBJ2-2, is GAGVSQSPSNKVTEKGKDVELRCDPISGHTALYWYRQSLGQGLEFLIYFQGNSAPDKSGLPSDRFSAERTGGSVSTLTIQRTQQEDSAVYLCASSLWWAGEDTGELFFGEGSRLTVL.

The gene calls are TRBV7-9 and TRBJ2-7; D may be TRBD1 (5 bases). There are 13 residues in the CDR3. CDR1 is SEHNR, CDR2 FQNEAQ, per germline (reference sequence). Trimming cost V 5 bases and J 4 bases, with 12 bases left between them. The CDR3 bases are TGTGCCAGCAGCCCGCCAGACAGATACGAGCAGTACGTC. Its protein is CASSPPDRYEQYV.

This rearrangement joins TRBV6-1 to TRBJ2-4, with D possibly called TRBD1 or TRBD2 (5 bases each). Germline V gene data show CDR1 as MNHNS and CDR2 as SASEGT. Trimming pared 4 bases from V and 8 bases from J, leaving 15 bases between. This CDR3 spans 14 amino acids. This chain's CDR3 is CASSGRGKRDIQYF. The CDR3 nucleotides are TGTGCCAGCAGTGGACGGGGCAAGAGGGACATTCAGTACTTC.

This clonotype was detected only a few times. This chain uses TRBV6-2 or TRBV6-3 with TRBJ2-7; TRBD1 is a possible D gene (6 bases). This CDR3 comprises 13 residues. Germline V gene sequence: CDR1 MNHEY, CDR2 SVGEGT. Trimming took off 2 bases at V and 2 bases at J, with 7 bases between the two ends. CDR3 residues: CASSYRDTYEQYV. CDR3 sequence (DNA): TGTGCCAGCAGTTACAGGGACACCTACGAGCAGTACGTC.

The chain uses TRBV29-1 and TRBJ1-2, with D possibly TRBD1 on 6 matching bases. The CDR3 covers 13 residues. V was cut by 6 bases and J by 2 bases, with 13 bases left in between. Per the germline V gene, CDR1 is SQVTM and CDR2 is ANQGSEA. CDR3 amino acids: CSVLDRSNYGYTF. CDR3 sequence (DNA): TGCAGCGTGCTAGACAGGTCCAACTATGGCTACACCTTC. The whole variable domain, remainder taken from reference TRBV29-1 and TRBJ1-2, is SAVISQKPSRDICQRGTSLTIQCQVDSQVTMMFWYRQQPGQSLTLIATANQGSEATYESGFVIDKFPISRPNLTFSTLTVSNMSPEDSSIYLCSVLDRSNYGYTFGSGTRLTVV.

This clonotype occurred a few times. The chain employs TRBV7-6 and TRBJ2-1; D perhaps matches TRBD1 (6 bases). Trimming shortened V by 4 bases and J by 8 bases, and 15 bases separated the two germline ends. The germline V gene has CDR1 SGHVS and CDR2 FNYEAQ. The CDR3 runs to 14 residues. The CDR3 bases are TGTGCCAGCAGCTCCAGGGGTTTGAGCGATGAGCAGTTCTTC. The encoded protein is CASSSRGLSDEQFF.

This clonotype was observed many times. The chain recombines TRBV12-3 or TRBV12-4 with TRBJ1-5; TRBD1 matches at 8 bases. V was pared by 5 bases and J by 7 bases, with 7 bases of the junction left unmatched. The CDR3 length is 14 residues. CDR3 sequence: CASSLTGVGQPQHF. CDR3 DNA: TGTGCCAGCAGTCTGACAGGGGTTGGACAGCCCCAGCATTTT.

The chain carries TRBV10-3 and TRBJ1-1; 7 positions agree with TRBD1. This CDR3 has 14 amino acids. Germline V gene data show CDR1 as ENHRY and CDR2 as SYGVKD. V lost 6 bases to trimming and J lost 4 bases; unmatched junction nucleotides: 8. The CDR3 is CAISPQGSGTEAFF. The CDR3 DNA reads as TGTGCCATCAGCCCACAGGGGTCGGGCACTGAAGCTTTCTTT.

This clonotype was recorded at least ten times. The chain is built from TRBV12-3 or TRBV12-4 and TRBJ1-2; TRBD1 matches at 7 bases. Trimming removed 6 bases from V and 8 bases from J; junction bases left unmatched: 15. The CDR3 spans 15 residues. CDR3 in amino acids: CASSYSSQGTEGYTF. The DNA for the CDR3 is TGTGCCAGCAGCTACTCCAGTCAGGGGACAGAAGGCTACACCTTC.

This clonotype has more than one count but fewer than ten. V gene TRBV27 combines with J gene TRBJ2-3; D possibly corresponds to TRBD2 (6 bases). Germline-derived CDR1 and CDR2 are MNHEY and SMNVEV (reference sequence). The CDR3 loop spans 17 amino acids. V was cut by 5 bases and J by 1 base, with 19 bases left in between. The CDR3 DNA reads TGTGCCAGCAGTCCGGACTACAGGCGTCCGGGCACAGATACGCAGTATTTT. It translates to CASSPDYRRPGTDTQYF.

Worth noting for this clonotype: A single base separates this from a much larger clone, so it may be a read error. The V call is TRBV7-2, the J call TRBJ2-7; D remains ambiguous. CDR3 length: 12 amino acids. Germline lookup yields CDR1 SGHTA and CDR2 FQGNSA. The CDR3: CAGSPHSYEQYF. CDR3 in DNA: TGTGCCGGCAGCCCACATTCCTACGAGCAGTACTTC.

This clonotype was found a few times. This chain joins TRBV11-3 and TRBJ2-7; 11 bases are a match to TRBD1. Germline V lookup: CDR1 SGHNT, CDR2 YENEEA. This CDR3 is built from 15 residues. V was clipped by 2 bases and J by 3 bases; unmatched bases: 3. CDR3 DNA sequence: TGTGCCAGCAGCTTAAGGGGACAGGGGGGCTACGAGCAGTACGTC. Translating gives CASSLRGQGGYEQYV.